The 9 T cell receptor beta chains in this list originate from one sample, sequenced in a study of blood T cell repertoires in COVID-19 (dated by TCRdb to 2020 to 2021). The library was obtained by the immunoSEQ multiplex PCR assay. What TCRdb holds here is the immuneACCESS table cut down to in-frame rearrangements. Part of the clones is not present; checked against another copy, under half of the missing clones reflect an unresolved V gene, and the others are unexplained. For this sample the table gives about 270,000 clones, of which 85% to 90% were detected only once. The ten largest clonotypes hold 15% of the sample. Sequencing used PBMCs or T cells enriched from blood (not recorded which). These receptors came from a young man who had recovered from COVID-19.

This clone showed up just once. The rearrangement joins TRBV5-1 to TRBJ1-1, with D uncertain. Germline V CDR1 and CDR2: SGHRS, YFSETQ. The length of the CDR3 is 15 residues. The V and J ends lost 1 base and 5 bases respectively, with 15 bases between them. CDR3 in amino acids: CASSLSEVGRTEAFF. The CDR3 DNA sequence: TGCGCCAGCAGCTTGTCTGAGGTGGGGAGGACTGAAGCTTTCTTT. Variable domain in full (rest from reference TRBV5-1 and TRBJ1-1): KAGVTQTPRYLIKTRGQQVTLSCSPISGHRSVSWYQQTPGQGLQFLFEYFSETQRNKGNFPGRFSGRQFSNSRSEMNVSTLELGDSALYLCASSLSEVGRTEAFFGQGTRLTVV.

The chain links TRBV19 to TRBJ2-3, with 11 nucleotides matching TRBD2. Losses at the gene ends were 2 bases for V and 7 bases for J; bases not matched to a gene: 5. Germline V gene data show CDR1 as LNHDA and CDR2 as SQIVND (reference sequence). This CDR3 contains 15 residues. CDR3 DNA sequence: TGTGCCAGTAGTATAACTAGCGGGGGCCTTTATACGCAGTATTTT. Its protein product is CASSITSGGLYTQYF.

The CDR3 spells CASSPPGLAGGPFGDTQYF. The CDR3 region has the DNA TGTGCCAGCTCACCTCCGGGACTAGCGGGAGGGCCGTTTGGAGATACGCAGTATTTT. The gene calls are TRBV18 and TRBJ2-3, with 16 bases matching TRBD2. Germline CDR1 is KGHSH and CDR2 is LQKENI. The CDR3 has 19 amino acids. Unmatched junction bases numbered 11, after V lost 3 bases and J lost 5 bases.

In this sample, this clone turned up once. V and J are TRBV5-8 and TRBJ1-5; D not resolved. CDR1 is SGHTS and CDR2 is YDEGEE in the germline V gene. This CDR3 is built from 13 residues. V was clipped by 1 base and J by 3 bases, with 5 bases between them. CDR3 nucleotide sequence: TGTGCCAGCAGCTTGACCTACAATCAGCCCCAGCATTTT. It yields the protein CASSLTYNQPQHF.

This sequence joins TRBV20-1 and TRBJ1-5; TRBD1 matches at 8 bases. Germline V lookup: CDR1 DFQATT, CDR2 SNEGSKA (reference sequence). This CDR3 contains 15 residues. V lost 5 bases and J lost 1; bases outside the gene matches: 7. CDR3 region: CSAGGGQGSNQPQHF. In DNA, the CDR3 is TGCAGTGCTGGTGGAGGACAGGGCAGCAATCAGCCCCAGCATTTT.

CDR3 region: CASSPGTALEAFF. In DNA, the CDR3 is TGCGCCAGCAGCCCCGGGACAGCTCTTGAAGCTTTCTTT. The chain joins TRBV5-1 to TRBJ1-1, with 7 positions matching TRBD1. V lost 4 bases and J lost 7; bases outside the gene matches: 7. Germline loops: CDR1 SGHRS, CDR2 YFSETQ. This CDR3 has 13 amino acids.

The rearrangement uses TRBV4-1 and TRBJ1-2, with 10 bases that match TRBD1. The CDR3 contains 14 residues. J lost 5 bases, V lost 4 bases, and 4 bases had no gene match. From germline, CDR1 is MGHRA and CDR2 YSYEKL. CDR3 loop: CASSPRTGGYGYTF. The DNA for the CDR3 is TGCGCCAGCAGCCCTCGGACAGGGGGTTATGGCTACACCTTC.

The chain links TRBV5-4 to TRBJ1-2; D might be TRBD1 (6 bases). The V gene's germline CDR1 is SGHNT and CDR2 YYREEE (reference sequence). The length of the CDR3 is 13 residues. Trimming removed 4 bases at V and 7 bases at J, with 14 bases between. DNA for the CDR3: TGTGCCAGCAGCGCGGACCTAGGGGGTGGCTACACCTTC. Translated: CASSADLGGGYTF.

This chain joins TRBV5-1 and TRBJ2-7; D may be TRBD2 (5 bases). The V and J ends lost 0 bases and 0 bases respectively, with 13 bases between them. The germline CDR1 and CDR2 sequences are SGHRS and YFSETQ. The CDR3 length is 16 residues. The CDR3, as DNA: TGCGCCAGCAGCTTGGTGGTAGCGCGATTCTCCTACGAGCAGTACTTC. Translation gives CASSLVVARFSYEQYF.